The present T cell receptor beta chain was sequenced within a study of shared clonotypes between healthy human individuals. The data were produced by immunoSEQ multiplex PCR, yet TCRdb's version contains in-frame clones alone and is incomplete. The sample lists more than 2 million clones, around 95% seen once, with 1.5% to 2% in the top ten. CDR3 size: 14 residues. V lost 4 bases and J 0 bases, leaving 8 bases between the germline ends. Germline V gene sequence: CDR1 SGDLS, CDR2 YYNGEE. CD45RO-negative, CCR7-positively selected cells formed the naive CD8 fraction, excluding terminally differentiated effector memory CD45RA+ cells. Donors were Caucasian adults residing in Nashville, Tennessee, USA. Overall study results and limits: It was the non-shared clonotypes that had lower generation probabilities than clonotypes shared by all four donors. Several donors had around 5% of their naive CD4 clonotypes in common.

A word on this clone: Its specificity is not known.

The V and J genes are TRBV9 and TRBJ1-3; no firm D call. Sequenced material: naive CD8+ T cells from PBMCs. The sequence was collected from a man aged 18-30 years in good health. Some clones in this sample may be carry-over from other donors' samples. The CDR3 spells CASSPGNSGNTIYF. The CDR3 DNA follows: TGTGCCAGCAGCCCGGGGAACTCTGGAAACACCATATATTTT.